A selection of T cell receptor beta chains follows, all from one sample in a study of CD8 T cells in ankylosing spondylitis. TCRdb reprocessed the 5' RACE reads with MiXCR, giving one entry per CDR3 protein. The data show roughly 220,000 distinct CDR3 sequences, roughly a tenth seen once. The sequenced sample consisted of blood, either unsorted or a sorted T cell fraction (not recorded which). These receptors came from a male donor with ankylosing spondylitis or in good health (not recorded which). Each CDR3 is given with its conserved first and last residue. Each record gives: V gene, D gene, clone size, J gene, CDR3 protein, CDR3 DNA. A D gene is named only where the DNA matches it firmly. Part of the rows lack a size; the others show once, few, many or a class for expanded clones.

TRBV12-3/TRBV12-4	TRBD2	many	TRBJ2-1	CASSLARTSGDDEQFF	TGTGCCAGCAGTTTAGCCCGAACTAGCGGGGACGATGAGCAGTTCTTC
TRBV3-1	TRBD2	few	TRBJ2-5	CASRPEIAGGQETQYF	TGTGCCAGCAGACCGGAAATAGCGGGGGGCCAAGAGACCCAGTACTTC
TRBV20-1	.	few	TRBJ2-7	CSARDGFGEQYF	TGCAGTGCTAGGGACGGGTTCGGCGAGCAGTACTTC
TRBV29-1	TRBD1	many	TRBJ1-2	CSVSGQGFPKSVGYTF	TGCAGCGTTTCGGGACAGGGTTTCCCCAAATCTGTTGGCTACACCTTC
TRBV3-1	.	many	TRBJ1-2	CASSQDPLTGSYGYTF	TGTGCCAGCAGCCAAGATCCCTTAACAGGGAGCTATGGCTACACCTTC
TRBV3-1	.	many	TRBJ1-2	CATLGTLNYGYTF	TGTGCCACCCTCGGGACATTGAACTATGGCTACACCTTC
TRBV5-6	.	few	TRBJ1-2	CASSLRDGYTF	TGTGCCAGCAGCTTAAGGGATGGCTACACCTTC
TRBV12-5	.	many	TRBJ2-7	CASGLAGTYEQYF	TGTGCTAGTGGTTTGGCGGGCACCTACGAGCAGTACTTC
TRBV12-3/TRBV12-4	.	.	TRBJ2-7	CASSSTGTGYYEQYF	TGTGCCAGCAGTTCTACCGGGACGGGGTACTACGAGCAGTACTTC
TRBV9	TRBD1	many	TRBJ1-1	CASSVATGGGTEAFF	TGTGCCAGCAGCGTAGCTACAGGGGGCGGCACTGAAGCTTTCTTT
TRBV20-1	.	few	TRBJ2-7	CSAPPLRPTNYEQYF	TGCAGTGCCCCCCCCTTGAGACCGACGAACTACGAGCAGTACTTC
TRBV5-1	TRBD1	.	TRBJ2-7	CASSHPGTGYNEQYF	TGCGCCAGCAGCCATCCCGGGACAGGGTACAACGAGCAGTACTTC
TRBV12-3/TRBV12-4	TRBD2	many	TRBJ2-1	CASILGLAGEDEQFF	TGTGCCAGCATCCTTGGACTAGCGGGGGAGGATGAGCAGTTCTTC
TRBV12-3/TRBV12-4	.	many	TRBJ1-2	CASSLSRANYGYTF	TGTGCCAGCAGTTTGAGCAGGGCCAACTATGGCTACACCTTC
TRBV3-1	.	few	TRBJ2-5	CASSLRAGGETQYF	TGTGCCAGCAGCCTACGGGCCGGTGGAGAGACCCAGTACTTC
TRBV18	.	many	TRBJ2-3	CASSDRTSRDTQYF	TGTGCCAGCTCAGACAGGACCTCCAGGGATACGCAGTATTTT
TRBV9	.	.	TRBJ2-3	CASSVETGTQYF	TGTGCCAGCAGCGTCGAAACGGGTACGCAGTATTTT
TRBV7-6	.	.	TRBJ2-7	CASIRHLSCYEQYF	TGTGCCAGCATCCGACACCTATCATGCTACGAGCAGTACTTC
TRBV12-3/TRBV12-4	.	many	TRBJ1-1	CASSLSEMNTEAFF	TGTGCCAGCAGTTTGTCGGAGATGAACACTGAAGCTTTCTTT
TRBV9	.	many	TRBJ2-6	CASSVPLHRWPNHSGANVLTF	TGTGCCAGCAGCGTTCCCCTTCACAGGTGGCCTAATCACTCTGGGGCCAACGTCCTGACTTTC
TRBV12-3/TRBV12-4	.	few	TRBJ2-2	CASAANTGELFF	TGTGCGTCCGCTGCGAACACCGGGGAGCTGTTTTTT
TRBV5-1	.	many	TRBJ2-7	CASSLEAGWGHEQYF	TGCGCCAGCAGCTTGGAGGCAGGGTGGGGACACGAGCAGTACTTC
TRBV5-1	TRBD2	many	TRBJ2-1	CASSLGSGGLYNEQFF	TGCGCCAGCAGCTTGGGCAGCGGGGGGCTCTACAATGAGCAGTTCTTC
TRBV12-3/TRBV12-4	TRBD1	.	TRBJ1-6	CASSPGTGVYNSPLHF	TGTGCCAGCAGTCCAGGGACAGGGGTGTATAATTCACCCCTCCACTTT
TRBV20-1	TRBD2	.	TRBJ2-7	CSANGLAGGSYEQYF	TGCAGTGCAAACGGACTAGCGGGGGGCTCCTACGAGCAGTACTTC
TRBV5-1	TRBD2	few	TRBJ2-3	CASSLGTSGSTDTQYF	TGCGCCAGCAGCTTGGGAACTAGCGGCAGCACAGATACGCAGTATTTT
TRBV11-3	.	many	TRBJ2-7	CASSSPIDGNGLSYEQYF	TGTGCCAGCAGCTCGCCCATTGATGGGAACGGTCTTTCCTACGAGCAGTACTTC
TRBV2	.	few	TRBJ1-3	CASSLTGTTGGNTIYF	TGTGCCAGCAGTCTAACCGGGACCACCGGGGGAAACACCATATATTTT
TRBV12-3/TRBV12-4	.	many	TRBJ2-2	CASSSGGPGTGELFF	TGTGCCAGCAGCTCGGGGGGCCCGGGCACCGGGGAGCTGTTTTTT
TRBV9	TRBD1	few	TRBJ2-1	CASSPGQGAPYEQFF	TGTGCCAGCAGCCCTGGACAGGGGGCTCCCTATGAGCAGTTCTTC
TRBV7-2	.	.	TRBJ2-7	CASSLGTNTYEQYF	TGTGCCAGCAGCTTAGGGACTAACACCTACGAGCAGTACTTC
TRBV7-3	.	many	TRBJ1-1	CASSFSRATEAFF	TGTGCCAGCAGCTTCTCCAGGGCCACTGAAGCTTTCTTT
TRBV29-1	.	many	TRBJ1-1	CSVKSQGGNTEAFF	TGCAGCGTAAAAAGCCAGGGAGGGAACACTGAAGCTTTCTTT
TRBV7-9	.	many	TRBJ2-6	CASSSLPGANVLTF	TGTGCCAGCTCTAGCCTCCCTGGGGCCAACGTCCTGACTTTC
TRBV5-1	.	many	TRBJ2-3	CASSLDLGVANTQYF	TGCGCCAGCAGCTTGGACTTGGGAGTCGCAAATACGCAGTATTTT
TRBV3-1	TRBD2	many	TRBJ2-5	CASSQGQGLAEETQYF	TGTGCCAGCAGCCAAGGACAAGGACTAGCGGAAGAGACCCAGTACTTC
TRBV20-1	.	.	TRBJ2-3	CSAPPPVSTDTQYF	TGCAGTGCCCCGCCACCGGTCAGCACAGATACGCAGTATTTT
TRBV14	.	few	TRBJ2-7	CASSQEAGYHEQYF	TGTGCCAGCAGCCAAGAAGCAGGGTACCACGAGCAGTACTTC
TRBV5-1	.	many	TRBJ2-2	CASSLALGSNTGELFF	TGCGCCAGCAGCTTGGCTCTGGGCTCGAACACCGGGGAGCTGTTTTTT
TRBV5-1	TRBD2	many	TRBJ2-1	CASSLFGGDSYNEQFF	TGCGCCAGCAGCTTGTTTGGGGGGGATTCCTACAATGAGCAGTTCTTC
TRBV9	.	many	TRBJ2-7	CASSVSPSGSYEQYF	TGTGCCAGCAGCGTATCCCCCTCAGGGAGCTACGAGCAGTACTTC
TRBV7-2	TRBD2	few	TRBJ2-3	CASSLRPAGGTDTQYF	TGTGCCAGCAGCTTACGACCTGCGGGGGGGACAGATACGCAGTATTTT
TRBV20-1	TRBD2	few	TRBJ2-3	CSAIRGTSGVDTQYF	TGCAGTGCCATCCGCGGGACTAGCGGGGTAGATACGCAGTATTTT
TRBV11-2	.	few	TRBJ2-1	CASSSDVYEQFF	TGTGCCAGCAGCTCGGACGTCTATGAGCAGTTCTTC
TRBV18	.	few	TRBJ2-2	CASSPPQQGNTGELFF	TGTGCCAGCTCACCACCCCAACAGGGGAACACCGGGGAGCTGTTTTTT
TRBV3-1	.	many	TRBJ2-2	CASSRGDQNTGELFF	TGTGCCAGCAGCCGAGGGGACCAGAACACCGGGGAGCTGTTTTTT
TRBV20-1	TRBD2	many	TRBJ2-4	CSARDSGPSGVAKNIQYF	TGCAGTGCTAGAGATTCGGGCCCTAGCGGGGTAGCCAAAAACATTCAGTACTTC
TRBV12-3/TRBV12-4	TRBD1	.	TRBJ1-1	CASSLALGTGDPEAFF	TGTGCCAGCAGTTTAGCGCTGGGGACAGGGGACCCTGAAGCTTTCTTT
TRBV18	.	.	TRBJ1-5	CASSLNVGSNQPQHF	TGTGCCAGCTCCTTAAACGTGGGTAGCAATCAGCCCCAGCATTTT
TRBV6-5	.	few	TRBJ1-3	CASSYSGTPSGNTIYF	TGTGCCAGCAGTTACTCAGGGACACCGTCTGGAAACACCATATATTTT
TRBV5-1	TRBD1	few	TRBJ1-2	CASSEQGPPNYGYTF	TGCGCCAGCAGCGAACAGGGGCCCCCTAACTATGGCTACACCTTC
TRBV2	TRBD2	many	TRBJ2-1	CASSDSGSYNEQFF	TGTGCCAGCAGTGATAGCGGGTCCTACAATGAGCAGTTCTTC
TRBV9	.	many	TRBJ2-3	CASSVGSLGVHPDTQYF	TGTGCCAGCAGCGTAGGTTCTCTGGGGGTTCACCCAGATACGCAGTATTTT
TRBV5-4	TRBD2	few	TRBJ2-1	CASSLRLAGSEQFF	TGTGCCAGCAGCTTGAGACTAGCGGGGAGTGAGCAGTTCTTC
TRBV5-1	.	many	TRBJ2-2	CASNVDGAVNTGELFF	TGCGCCAGCAACGTGGACGGGGCCGTGAACACCGGGGAGCTGTTTTTT
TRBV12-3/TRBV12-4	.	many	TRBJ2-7	CASSLRGFSSYEQYF	TGTGCCAGCAGTTTAAGGGGTTTCTCCTCCTACGAGCAGTACTTC
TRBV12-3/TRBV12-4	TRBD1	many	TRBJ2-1	CASKLQGEYNEQFF	TGTGCCAGCAAGTTACAGGGGGAGTATAATGAGCAGTTCTTC
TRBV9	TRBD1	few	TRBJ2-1	CASSTWTGGRNEQFF	TGTGCCAGCAGCACCTGGACAGGGGGCAGGAATGAGCAGTTCTTC
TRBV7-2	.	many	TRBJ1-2	CASSFGSRTGGYTF	TGTGCCAGCAGCTTCGGTTCCAGGACGGGTGGCTACACCTTC
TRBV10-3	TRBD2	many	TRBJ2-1	CAISSSGGDDNEQFF	TGTGCCATCAGTTCGAGCGGGGGGGACGACAATGAGCAGTTCTTC